This entry concerns a single T cell receptor (beta chain). Its target is unknown. The data were taken from a study of CD8+ T cells in alopecia areata. RNA extraction and reverse transcription yielded cDNA as sequencing template. Produced via immunoSEQ multiplex PCR; TCRdb's table is partial and in-frame only. This sample has under 65,000 clones; around 44% occur once, and the top ten carry roughly 51%. This CDR3 region has 17 residues. Whole-study findings and limits: Alphabeta T cells residing in normal skin are also sequenced in scalp samples. Alopecia totalis/universalis scalp especially showed more expanded CD8+ clones than normal scalp.

Lesional scalp tissue (obtained by punch biopsy) and peripheral blood were collected from alopecia areata patients. PBMC-derived CD4+ and CD8+ T cells were sorted. The sequenced material came from NKG2D-low CD8+ T cells sorted from blood. The chain joins TRBV21-1 to TRBJ1-5. TRBV21-1 is flagged as a pseudogene. The receptor was derived from a human donor with alopecia areata. CDR3 sequence (DNA): TGTGCCAGCAGCCCGCGAAGGGACGGATATAGCAATCAGCCCCAGCATTTT. Its protein is CASSPRRDGYSNQPQHF.